A selection of T cell receptor beta chains follows, all from one sample in a study of blood T cell repertoires in COVID-19. Repertoires were generated with immunoSEQ multiplex PCR, while TCRdb's copy carries only in-frame clones and drops some. The sample includes 200,000 to 250,000 clones, around 90% of them seen just once. Sequencing was performed on peripheral blood. These receptors came from a man aged 18 to 29 with active or convalescent COVID-19. Each CDR3 is given without its conserved first and last residue.

TRBJ1-3 TRBV11-2 ASSLDAGKFSGNTIY
TRBJ2-1 TRBV3-1/TRBV3-2 ASSHRGPLRGEQF
TRBJ2-1 TRBV5-1 ASSLVGSGWNEQF
TRBJ2-2 TRBV4-2 ASSPTGTGVTGELF
TRBJ1-5 TRBV18 ASSPGGPDQPQH
TRBJ2-7 TRBV12-3/TRBV12-4 ASRGQFYEQY
TRBJ1-2 TRBV2 ASSEDPLFLGYGYT
TRBJ1-5 TRBV25-1 ASRQGADQPQH
TRBJ2-3 TRBV4-3 ASSQRLAGSPQY
TRBJ1-1 TRBV19 ASSIGTGMNTEAF
TRBJ2-7 TRBV24-1 ATSDRNYEQY
TRBJ1-1 TRBV14 ASSRKGTAEAF
TRBJ2-3 TRBV13 ASSSPQGPDTQY
TRBJ2-1 TRBV7-3 ASSQTSNEQF
TRBJ2-1 TRBV5-8 ASWHSRTGVTDEQF
TRBJ2-1 TRBV6-2/TRBV6-3 ASSLGQPYYNEQF
TRBJ1-2 TRBV10-3 AISDGTDRGRANGYT
TRBJ1-5 TRBV13 ASVGRGNQPQH
TRBJ2-7 TRBV19 ASSPRGSLLVPEQY
TRBJ1-4 TRBV10-3 AISGSDRGEGKLF
TRBJ2-5 TRBV14 ASSSQGGTQY
TRBJ2-7 TRBV7-9 ASSSTVGVYEQY
TRBJ2-1 TRBV10-3 AISESARDNEQF
TRBJ2-3 TRBV11-2 ASSPLLPRLAGVDTQY
TRBJ1-2 TRBV27 ASSLGGASNYGYT
TRBJ2-7 TRBV7-8 ASSPDRGAEQY
TRBJ1-1 TRBV6-2/TRBV6-3 ASSWGGRSEAF
TRBJ1-2 TRBV5-6 ASSFEGDYGYT
TRBJ1-1 TRBV15 ATSRGRGTEAF
TRBJ2-2 TRBV7-7 ASSRNRETKWISNNTGELF
TRBJ1-2 TRBV5-6 ASSSVGQGEAPWYGYT